This T cell receptor (beta chain) comes out of a study of blood T cell repertoires in COVID-19. The overall study: Researchers got acute and convalescent COVID-19 samples from the United States, Italy and Spain. The analysed material was cDNA or gDNA that came from T cells, B-cell-depleted T cells, or PBMCs.

TCRdb's table, derived via immunoSEQ multiplex PCR, lists solely in-frame clones and lacks some. The sample holds 350,000 to 450,000 clones, around 89% seen once. CDR3 size: 15 residues. CDR1 and CDR2 (germline): LGHNA, YNFKEQ. Trimming removed 2 bases from V and 3 bases from J; junction bases left unmatched: 2. This clonotype was obtained from a woman in her thirties or forties with COVID-19, enrolled during active disease. This rearrangement joins TRBV4-2 to TRBJ1-1; 11 bases match TRBD1. Sequences were obtained from peripheral blood. CDR3 sequence reads: CASSQSGQGDTEAFF. For the CDR3, the DNA is TGTGCCAGCAGCCAATCGGGACAGGGGGACACTGAAGCTTTCTTT.